The clone carrying this T cell receptor (beta chain) was observed a few times. This sample stems from a study of T cell changes during pregnancy in multiple sclerosis. CDR1 SGDLS and CDR2 YYNGEE come from the germline V gene. The CDR3 extends over 13 amino acids. Trimming removed 4 bases from V and 6 bases from J, with 10 bases in between. The data were produced by immunoSEQ multiplex PCR, yet TCRdb's version contains in-frame clones alone and is incomplete. The data show approximately 48,000 clones, about nine tenths seen once. This chain connects TRBV9 to TRBJ2-2; D remains ambiguous. This specimen was CD8+ T cells from peripheral blood mononuclear cells, taken before pregnancy. The TCR comes from a female donor with multiple sclerosis, enrolled in a pregnancy study. CDR3 region: CASSPVASGELFF. Here the CDR3 DNA reads TGTGCCAGCAGCCCAGTAGCATCCGGGGAGCTGTTTTTT.